The rows below give T cell receptor beta chains drawn from one sample of a study of blood T cell repertoires in COVID-19. The data were produced by immunoSEQ multiplex PCR, yet TCRdb's version contains in-frame clones alone and is incomplete. The sample carries approximately 200,000 clones, approximately 78% recorded once. The sample consisted of PBMCs or T cells enriched from blood (not recorded which). These receptors all come from a man aged 40-55 years who had recovered from COVID-19. Each CDR3 is given with its conserved first and last residue. The D gene is left open where the match is weak. Clone size is shown for a subset of rows, as once, few, many or a class of expanded clone.

cdr3_aa cdr3_nt j_call d_call clone_size v_call
CASSGGSNTEAFF TGTGCCAGTTCTGGGGGCTCGAACACTGAAGCTTTCTTT TRBJ1-1 NA NA TRBV2
CAWSATGVYGYTF TGTGCCTGGAGTGCGACAGGGGTCTATGGCTACACCTTC TRBJ1-2 TRBD1 few TRBV30
CASSNGLRQGPYEQYF TGTGCCAGCAGCAATGGCTTGAGACAGGGTCCCTACGAGCAGTACTTC TRBJ2-7 TRBD1 NA TRBV7-2
CAWSVIAGNTIYF TGTGCCTGGAGTGTAATAGCTGGAAACACCATATATTTT TRBJ1-3 NA NA TRBV30
CASSLGGTENYGYTF TGCGCCAGCAGCTTGGGGGGGACAGAAAACTATGGCTACACCTTC TRBJ1-2 TRBD1 NA TRBV5-1
CASSFSGAETQYF TGTGCCAGCAGCTTTAGCGGGGCGGAGACCCAGTACTTC TRBJ2-5 TRBD2 once TRBV5-4
CASSPRTALGNTIYF TGTGCCAGCTCACCCCGGACTGCCTTGGGGAACACCATATATTTT TRBJ1-3 NA once TRBV18
CSVEGSQGAGVTEAFF TGCAGCGTTGAAGGCTCACAGGGGGCTGGGGTCACTGAAGCTTTCTTT TRBJ1-1 TRBD1 NA TRBV29-1
CASSGVEGTGNQPQHF TGTGCCAGTAGCGGGGTGGAGGGGACAGGCAATCAGCCCCAGCATTTT TRBJ1-5 TRBD1 NA TRBV19
CASSAAAAGGAFF TGCGCCAGCAGTGCCGCGGCGGCCGGTGGGGCTTTCTTT TRBJ1-1 NA NA TRBV10-1
CASRRQGTQPQHF TGTGCCAGCAGAAGACAGGGGACTCAGCCCCAGCATTTT TRBJ1-5 TRBD1 once TRBV27
CASSYKSAGTEAFF TGTGCCAGCAGTTACAAATCGGCGGGCACTGAAGCTTTCTTT TRBJ1-1 NA NA TRBV6-5
CASSPPQGRGYTF TGTGCCAGCAGTCCCCCCCAGGGTCGAGGCTACACCTTC TRBJ1-2 NA NA TRBV5-4
CASSYKPSGAGNYGYTF TGTGCCAGCAGTTACAAACCCTCAGGGGCTGGTAACTATGGCTACACCTTC TRBJ1-2 NA NA TRBV3-1/TRBV3-2
CASSLGAGAALSGNTIYF TGTGCCAGCAGCTTGGGGGCAGGGGCCGCACTCTCTGGAAACACCATATATTTT TRBJ1-3 NA NA TRBV5-8
CATGTSGGTDTQYF TGTGCCACTGGGACTAGCGGGGGGACAGATACGCAGTATTTT TRBJ2-3 TRBD2 NA TRBV3-1/TRBV3-2
CASSLLRTGRGRDEQYF TGTGCCAGCAGTCTCCTGCGGACAGGGCGGGGTCGGGACGAGCAGTACTTC TRBJ2-7 TRBD1 NA TRBV2
CASSPGTGGNTEAFF TGTGCCAGCTCACCCGGGACAGGGGGGAACACTGAAGCTTTCTTT TRBJ1-1 TRBD1 NA TRBV18